A single sample is the source of the 32 T cell receptor beta chains below, sequenced in a study of spatial heterogeneity in lung cancer. TCRdb analysed the 5' RACE reads with MiXCR anew, one entry per CDR3 protein. The sample carries 10,000 to 11,000 distinct CDR3 sequences, around 6.5% recorded once. Time point noted: sample taken at primary tumor resection. Tumor, nontumor lung or frozen PBMC supplied whole RNA, sequenced without sorting. Specimen: PBMCs, collected at surgery. The receptors derive from a male donor with early-stage non-small cell lung cancer.

By sample fraction, this clonotype is medium-sized. This beta chain is an unintended read in a library built for alpha chains; its size means little. The V call is TRBV19, the J call TRBJ1-5, with unresolved D. The V and J ends lost 3 bases and 3 bases respectively, with 6 bases between them. Germline V CDR1 and CDR2: LNHDA, SQIVND (reference sequence). CDR3 length equals 13 residues. The CDR3 bases are TGTGCCAGTAGTATCCAGTACAATCAGCCCCAGCATTTT. Amino acid sequence: CASSIQYNQPQHF.

This clonotype is medium-sized. This beta chain is a stray read from a library made for alpha chains; its abundance is not meaningful. This chain connects TRBV5-6 to TRBJ1-6, with D perhaps TRBD1 (6 bases). The CDR3 loop spans 15 amino acids. The germline V gene encodes CDR1 SGHDT and CDR2 YYEEEE. Trimming took 4 bases from V and 7 from J, leaving 15 bases between them. The DNA of the CDR3 is TGTGCCAGCAGCCGAGGGATAGGGGGAAATTCACCCCTCCACTTT. Protein: CASSRGIGGNSPLHF. Drawing the rest from reference TRBV5-6 and TRBJ1-6, the complete variable domain is DAGVTQSPTHLIKTRGQQVTLRCSPKSGHDTVSWYQQALGQGPQFIFQYYEEEERQRGNFPDRFSGHQFPNYSSELNVNALLLGDSALYLCASSRGIGGNSPLHFGNGTRLTVT.

About this clonotype itself: Being off target in a library aimed at alpha chains, this beta chain has a size of little meaning. The chain recombines TRBV6-1 with TRBJ1-5; 7 positions agree with TRBD1. This CDR3 spans 15 amino acids. CDR1 and CDR2 (germline): MNHNS, SASEGT. V dropped 2 bases and J dropped 7; count of bases not matched to a gene: 8. The CDR3 nucleotides read TGTGCCAGCAGTGAAATACAGGGGTTTTTACAGCCCCAGCATTTT. Amino acids: CASSEIQGFLQPQHF.

This clonotype was seen a few times. This beta chain is a stray sequence in a library constructed for alpha chains; its clone size is not meaningful. For the CDR3, the DNA is TGTGCTTCCAGGTACACCGGGGAGCTGTTTTTT. Translated, it gives CASRYTGELFF. V and J are TRBV2 and TRBJ2-2, with no clear D. The CDR3 totals 11 residues. CDR1 is SNHLY and CDR2 is FYNNEI in the germline V gene. The full variable domain, completed using reference TRBV2 and TRBJ2-2, is EPEVTQTPSHQVTQMGQEVILRCVPISNHLYFYWYRQILGQKVEFLVSFYNNEISEKSEIFDDQFSVERPDGSNFTLKIRSTKLEDSAMYFCASRYTGELFFGEGSRLTVL.

There are many counts of this clonotype. For a library built for alpha chains, this beta chain is a stray read; little rests on its size. The chain is built from TRBV28 and TRBJ2-7; possibly TRBD2 for D (6 bases). The CDR3 runs to 15 residues. With 8 bases removed from V and 4 bases from J, the gap between germline ends came to 21 bases. Germline lookup yields CDR1 MDHEN and CDR2 SYDVKM. In DNA form, the CDR3 reads TGTGCCAGCGGCCGACCGGCGGGGTTTAAGTACGAGCAGTACTTC. It specifies CASGRPAGFKYEQYF.

Notes on this clonotype: This beta chain represents an off-target read in a library built for alpha chains; its size is of limited meaning. This chain links TRBV6-2 or TRBV6-3 with TRBJ2-2, with TRBD2 identical over 12 bases. The length of the CDR3 is 16 residues. After removal of 4 bases from V and 4 bases from J, the junction contained 4 bases not matched to a gene. CDR1 and CDR2 (germline): MNHEY, SVGEGT. The CDR3 loop reads CASSLLAGGTTGELFF. The DNA of the CDR3 is TGTGCCAGCAGTTTACTAGCGGGGGGCACCACCGGGGAGCTGTTTTTT.

This clonotype is labeled as medium-sized (0.01 to 0.1%). Since the library was made to target alpha chains, this beta chain is a stray read and its abundance is not meaningful. The chain links TRBV28 to TRBJ2-7; 11 bases align to TRBD2. This CDR3 has 16 amino acids. Germline V gene sequence: CDR1 MDHEN, CDR2 SYDVKM. The ends lost 8 bases at V and 7 bases at J; junction bases unmatched: 16. This chain's CDR3 is CASVKSGTSGLWEQYF. CDR3 nucleotide sequence: TGTGCCAGCGTTAAATCCGGGACTAGCGGTTTGTGGGAGCAGTACTTC. Full variable domain (rest looked up from reference TRBV28 and TRBJ2-7): DVKVTQSSRYLVKRTGEKVFLECVQDMDHENMFWYRQDPGLGLRLIYFSYDVKMKEKGDIPEGYSVSREKKERFSLILESASTNQTSMYLCASVKSGTSGLWEQYFGPGTRLTVT.

This clonotype was recorded at least ten times. This beta chain is a stray read from a library made for alpha chains; its abundance is not meaningful. This chain connects TRBV7-9 to TRBJ2-1, with 8 bases fitting TRBD1. V lost 8 bases to trimming and J lost 10 bases; unmatched junction nucleotides: 10. This CDR3 is 13 amino acids long. Germline V lookup: CDR1 SEHNR, CDR2 FQNEAQ (reference sequence). CDR3 nucleotides: TGTGCCAGCGGTGCAGGGGGCGTTATGGAGCAGTTCTTC. Its translation: CASGAGGVMEQFF.

This clonotype was counted ten times or more. This beta chain lies outside the target of a library built for alpha chains; its clone size means little. V gene TRBV20-1 combines with J gene TRBJ2-5; possibly TRBD1 or TRBD2 for D (5 bases each). Trimming left V 6 bases short and J 1 base short, with 18 bases between. The CDR3 has 15 residues. Per germline, CDR1 DFQATT and CDR2 SNEGSKA (reference sequence). CDR3 DNA: TGCAGTGCCACCCCACAAGGGGACCTCCAAGAGACCCAGTACTTC. Amino acids: CSATPQGDLQETQYF.

This clonotype was seen ten or more times. With the library built for alpha chains, this beta chain is off target and its frequency is not meaningful. This sequence joins TRBV6-5 and TRBJ2-7, with 11 positions matching TRBD1. Germline values: CDR1 MNHEY, CDR2 SVGAGI. The trim removed 5 bases at V and 4 bases at J, leaving 7 bases unmatched. The CDR3 extends over 15 amino acids. CDR3 loop: CASSPRGQGAYEQYF. As DNA, the CDR3 is TGTGCCAGCAGTCCCCGAGGACAGGGGGCTTACGAGCAGTACTTC.

This clonotype is medium-sized (0.01 to 0.1%). A library prepared for alpha chains yielded this beta chain as an off-target read; its size is of little meaning. The chain is built from TRBV5-1 and TRBJ2-1; perhaps TRBD2 as D (6 bases). V shed 8 bases and J shed 0 bases, with 15 bases lying between them. Germline assignment: CDR1 SGHRS and CDR2 YFSETQ. CDR3 length equals 15 residues. CDR3 nucleotide sequence: TGCGCCAGTTCGTACGGGACTTACTCCTACAATGAGCAGTTCTTC. Its protein is CASSYGTYSYNEQFF.

This clonotype rates as medium-sized. With the library built for alpha chains, this beta chain is off target and its frequency is not meaningful. The chain joins TRBV27 to TRBJ2-1, with 9 bases that match TRBD1. This CDR3 comprises 16 residues. Germline V CDR1 and CDR2: MNHEY, SMNVEV (reference sequence). V shed 5 bases, J shed 3 bases, and the junction held 8 bases outside the gene matches. In nucleotides, the CDR3 is TGTGCCAGCAGTCTCTACCGGGACAGGGTCTACAATGAGCAGTTCTTC. Encoded protein: CASSLYRDRVYNEQFF.

This clonotype was seen many times. As an off-target read in a library built for alpha chains, this beta chain has a frequency of little significance. Here the CDR3 reads CASSLMPDEKLFF. CDR3 bases: TGTGCCAGCAGCTTAATGCCAGATGAAAAACTGTTTTTT. The V and J genes are TRBV7-2 and TRBJ1-4, with D hard to call. Between the trimmed V and J ends, which lost 2 bases and 6 bases, there was a span of 7 bases. This CDR3 has 13 amino acids. The germline V gene has CDR1 SGHTA and CDR2 FQGNSA.

This clonotype came up many times. Because this beta chain is a stray read in a library intended to capture alpha chains, its abundance should not be given much weight. V gene TRBV11-2 combines with J gene TRBJ1-6, with a weak D call TRBD1 (5 bases). Trimming removed 5 bases at V and 7 bases at J, with 15 bases between. CDR1 and CDR2 from the germline V gene are SGHAT and FQNNGV. The CDR3 is 15 residues long. The CDR3 protein is CASSRDRFPNSPLHF. The CDR3 DNA is TGTGCCAGCAGCCGGGACCGATTTCCCAATTCACCCCTCCACTTT.

A remark on this clonotype: This beta chain was picked up by a library intended for alpha chains and is off target, so its count carries little meaning. This chain links TRBV7-2 with TRBJ2-1, with D unresolved. There are 13 residues in the CDR3. From germline, CDR1 is SGHTA and CDR2 FQGNSA. Trimming took off 1 base at V and 5 bases at J, with 6 bases between the two ends. CDR3 nucleotides: TGTGCCAGCAGCTTAGTTGGAAACAATGAGCAGTTCTTC. It yields the protein CASSLVGNNEQFF.

Sample share makes this clonotype medium-sized (0.01 to 0.1%). Since the library was made to target alpha chains, this beta chain is a stray read and its abundance is not meaningful. The chain links TRBV20-1 to TRBJ2-7; TRBD1 matches 8 bases. The CDR3 contains 12 residues. The V gene end was trimmed by 5 bases and the J gene end by 5 bases; junction bases not matched to a gene: 5. Germline values: CDR1 DFQATT, CDR2 SNEGSKA (reference sequence). The CDR3 region has the DNA TGCAGTGCTCCTGACAGGGGCGACGAGCAGTACTTC. Translated, it gives CSAPDRGDEQYF.

This clonotype was counted between two and nine times. This beta chain is a stray sequence in a library constructed for alpha chains; its clone size is not meaningful. The chain recombines TRBV6-5 with TRBJ2-7; D may be TRBD1 (5 bases). Germline V gene sequence: CDR1 MNHEY, CDR2 SVGAGI. This CDR3 region has 14 residues. Trimming removed 1 base from V and 1 base from J, with 8 bases in between. The CDR3 DNA reads TGTGCCAGCAGTTACTTCCAGGGTTCCTACGAGCAGTACTTC. Translating it yields CASSYFQGSYEQYF.

This clonotype has a single count. A library prepared for alpha chains yielded this beta chain as an off-target read; its size is of little meaning. The chain recombines TRBV5-6 with TRBJ2-1; no definite D call. CDR1 and CDR2 from the germline V gene are SGHDT and YYEEEE. CDR3 size: 17 residues. V lost 0 bases and J 0 bases, leaving 13 bases between the germline ends. Here the CDR3 DNA reads TGTGCCAGCAGCTTGGTCGCTGACATCCGCTCCTACAATGAGCAGTTCTTC. As protein: CASSLVADIRSYNEQFF.

This clonotype is medium-sized by share. This beta chain is a stray sequence in a library constructed for alpha chains; its clone size is not meaningful. The rearrangement links TRBV7-6 to TRBJ2-5; 12 bases map to TRBD2. Looked up from germline, CDR1 is SGHVS and CDR2 is FNYEAQ. The CDR3 contains 15 residues. Losses at the gene ends were 4 bases for V and 5 bases for J; bases not matched to a gene: 5. Written as DNA, the CDR3 is TGTGCCAGCAGCTCTAGCGGGGGGGCCTGGGAGACCCAGTACTTC. Its translation is CASSSSGGAWETQYF.

In its sample, this clonotype was seen many times. Because this beta chain is a stray read in a library intended to capture alpha chains, its abundance should not be given much weight. The V and J genes are TRBV20-1 and TRBJ2-7; no firm D call. Germline V gives CDR1 DFQATT, CDR2 SNEGSKA (reference sequence). The V end was cut by 0 bases, the J end by 3 bases, with 6 bases between. CDR3 length: 12 residues. The CDR3 protein is CSARDAYYEQYF. For the CDR3, the DNA is TGCAGTGCTAGAGACGCCTACTACGAGCAGTACTTC.

This clonotype was counted at least ten times. For a library built for alpha chains, this beta chain is a stray read; little rests on its size. The rearrangement joins TRBV5-1 to TRBJ1-6; TRBD1 is a possible D gene (6 bases). In germline, CDR1 is SGHRS, CDR2 YFSETQ. V gave up 3 bases and J gave up 7 bases, with 23 bases separating them. CDR3 length equals 18 residues. This chain's CDR3 is CASSSGNRASLQNSPLHF. The CDR3 DNA is TGCGCCAGCAGCTCAGGCAACAGGGCCTCTCTTCAGAATTCACCCCTCCACTTT.

This clonotype was counted at least ten times. The size of this beta chain means little, since it is a stray read in a library made for alpha chains. The chain combines TRBV6-5 with TRBJ1-5, with 8 bases that match TRBD1. V lost 2 bases to trimming and J lost 6 bases; unmatched junction nucleotides: 3. The CDR3 is made up of 14 amino acids. Germline loops: CDR1 MNHEY, CDR2 SVGAGI. The CDR3 is CASSYATGGQPQHF. The CDR3 bases are TGTGCCAGCAGTTACGCCACAGGGGGTCAGCCCCAGCATTTT.

This clonotype occurred a few times. This beta chain is a stray sequence in a library constructed for alpha chains; its clone size is not meaningful. V usage is TRBV12-3 or TRBV12-4 and J usage is TRBJ1-1; D remains unclear. CDR3 length: 14 amino acids. V was cut by 5 bases and J by 0 bases, with 10 bases left in between. CDR3 in amino acids: CASSPLLMNTEAFF. DNA for the CDR3: TGTGCCAGCAGTCCCCTTTTAATGAACACTGAAGCTTTCTTT.

Ten or more counts support this clonotype. This beta chain slipped into a library made for alpha chains as a stray read, so its size is not meaningful. The CDR3 DNA sequence: TGCAGTGCTAGAGAGGGGCAGATGAACACTGAAGCTTTCTTT. This gives the protein CSAREGQMNTEAFF. This sequence joins TRBV20-1 and TRBJ1-1; D might be TRBD1 (5 bases). Germline lookup yields CDR1 DFQATT and CDR2 SNEGSKA (reference sequence). The CDR3 is 14 residues long. V lost 0 bases and J lost 0, with 8 bases in between.

This clonotype was detected ten times or more. Since the library was made to target alpha chains, this beta chain is a stray read and its abundance is not meaningful. The J gene is TRBJ2-7, the V gene TRBV20-1; no firm D call. Per germline, CDR1 DFQATT and CDR2 SNEGSKA (reference sequence). The CDR3 covers 12 residues. Trimming took 1 base from V and 7 from J, leaving 11 bases between them. This CDR3 reads CSARVPTSEQYF. DNA for the CDR3: TGCAGTGCTAGAGTTCCTACCTCGGAGCAGTACTTC.

This clonotype was seen a handful of times. This beta chain is an unintended read in a library built for alpha chains; its size means little. This rearrangement joins TRBV30 to TRBJ1-2; D is possibly TRBD1 (6 bases). Germline values: CDR1 GTSNPN, CDR2 SVGIG (reference sequence). The CDR3 spans 13 residues. V gave up 2 bases and J gave up 4 bases, with 11 bases separating them. In DNA form, the CDR3 reads TGTGCCTGGAGTCCGACAGGATCCTATGGCTACACCTTC. Its translation is CAWSPTGSYGYTF.

A remark on this clonotype: An end of the junction differs from the germline gene, which may be a read error. This beta chain is a stray read from a library made for alpha chains; its abundance is not meaningful. The gene calls are TRBV7-2 and TRBJ2-3; D gene uncertain. The length of the CDR3 is 14 residues. Germline V gene lookup returns CDR1 SGHTA and CDR2 FQGNSA. The CDR3 DNA follows: TGTGTCAGCACCTCGACGGCCAGCACAGATACGCAGTATTTT. Protein product: CVSTSTASTDTQYF.

This clonotype has only a few counts. This beta chain came through as a stray read in a library set up for alpha chains, and its size says little. Here the CDR3 reads CASSSPDRGIEQFF. The CDR3 DNA follows: TGTGCCAGCAGCTCGCCGGACAGGGGGATCGAGCAGTTCTTC. The chain joins TRBV7-2 to TRBJ2-1; 10 bases are a match to TRBD1. V lost 4 bases and J lost 10; bases outside the gene matches: 7. CDR1 SGHTA and CDR2 FQGNSA come from the germline V gene. CDR3 length: 14 residues. The entire variable domain, with the rest obtained from reference TRBV7-2 and TRBJ2-1, is as follows: GAGVSQSPSNKVTEKGKDVELRCDPISGHTALYWYRQSLGQGLEFLIYFQGNSAPDKSGLPSDRFSAERTGGSVSTLTIQRTQQEDSAVYLCASSSPDRGIEQFFGPGTRLTVL.

This clonotype is medium-sized (0.01 to 0.1%) within its sample. This beta chain is an off-target read within a library intended for alpha chains, so its frequency means little. The V call is TRBV4-1, the J call TRBJ2-5; 9 bases fit TRBD1. Germline V gene lookup returns CDR1 MGHRA and CDR2 YSYEKL. This CDR3 has 15 amino acids. Trimming cost V 4 bases and J 4 bases; bases outside gene matches: 7. In nucleotides, the CDR3 is TGCGCCAGCAGCCGGGGGACAGGGCGTGGAGAGACCCAGTACTTC. Residues: CASSRGTGRGETQYF.

This clonotype was recorded many times. The library was prepared for alpha chains; this beta chain is a stray read, so its frequency means little. The chain combines TRBV20-1 with TRBJ1-2; TRBD1 matches 11 bases. This CDR3 spans 13 amino acids. In germline, CDR1 is DFQATT, CDR2 SNEGSKA (reference sequence). The J segment lost 8 bases and the V segment lost 7 bases, leaving 9 bases of the junction unmatched. The CDR3: CSGAGTGGRGYTF. CDR3 coding DNA: TGCAGTGGAGCCGGGACAGGGGGGCGCGGCTACACCTTC.

In this sample, this clonotype is medium-sized (0.01 to 0.1%). This beta chain is a stray read from a library made for alpha chains; its abundance is not meaningful. The chain is built from TRBV4-1 and TRBJ2-1; 10 nucleotides match TRBD2. CDR1 and CDR2 (germline): MGHRA, YSYEKL. CDR3 length equals 14 residues. J lost 4 bases, V lost 4 bases, and 1 base had no gene match. The CDR3 sequence: CASSPAGGYNEQFF. As DNA, the CDR3 is TGCGCCAGCAGCCCAGCGGGGGGGTACAATGAGCAGTTCTTC.

In the case of this clonotype: As an off-target read in a library built for alpha chains, this beta chain has a frequency of little significance. V is TRBV2 and J is TRBJ1-5, with a possible D match to TRBD1 (5 bases). TRBJ2-3 explains the end of the DNA better; the J call may be wrong. Germline lookup yields CDR1 SNHLY and CDR2 FYNNEI. CDR3 length: 14 residues. The CDR3 DNA reads as TGTGCCAGCAGTGGGACAAATAGCAATCAGCCCCAGTATTTT. Encoded protein: CASSGTNSNQPQYF.